Below are 22 T cell receptor beta chains sequenced from a single sample in a study of CD8+ T cells in alopecia areata. Treatment of the sample: oral pan-JAK inhibitor, 5-10 mg twice daily. It was cDNA, reverse transcribed from extracted RNA, that served as the sequencing template. The table came from immunoSEQ multiplex PCR; TCRdb's copy has only in-frame clones and leaves some out. The table includes about 210,000 clones, around two fifths detected once. The sequencing here drew on CD4+ T cells sorted from blood, taken at approximately week 36, from a patient treated with tofacitinib. The source is a human donor with alopecia areata.

This clone was observed a single time. The V call is TRBV30, the J call TRBJ2-6; TRBD1 or TRBD2 may be the D gene (5 bases each). This CDR3 comprises 16 residues. Germline values: CDR1 GTSNPN, CDR2 SVGIG (reference sequence). Trimming took off 3 bases at V and 8 bases at J, with 20 bases between the two ends. Written as DNA, the CDR3 is TGTGCCTGGAGCGGTACCGGGACGATAGGCCCCAACGTCCTGACTTTC. It codes for CAWSGTGTIGPNVLTF.

This sequence joins TRBV29-1 and TRBJ2-7, with 10 bases aligning to TRBD1. V lost 6 bases to trimming and J lost 6 bases; unmatched junction nucleotides: 8. Germline V CDR1 and CDR2: SQVTM, ANQGSEA. This CDR3 has 13 residues. The CDR3, as DNA: TGCAGCGTCGTGGGACAGGGGTTGTCCGAGCAGTACTTC. Translating it yields CSVVGQGLSEQYF.

Notes on this clone: This CDR3 is missing its conserved last phenylalanine or tryptophan, likely due to a read error. It is unclear where the CDR3 begins or ends on the DNA, so no DNA is shown, and the CDR3 is as TCRdb lists it. The chain employs TRBV13 and TRBJ1-2; TRBD1 is the table's D call and was not checked against the DNA. The CDR3 spans 12 amino acids, including both terminal residues. Germline assignment: CDR1 PRHDT and CDR2 FYEKMQ (reference sequence). CDR3 amino acids: CASSFLTVSLSV.

The chain combines TRBV4-3 with TRBJ1-1, with D unclear. The CDR3 is made up of 14 amino acids. Germline CDR1 LGHNA, CDR2 YSLEER. With 1 base removed from V and 0 bases from J, the gap between germline ends came to 6 bases. Written as DNA, the CDR3 is TGCGCCAGCAGCCAAGGCGGTATGAACACTGAAGCTTTCTTT. Translated: CASSQGGMNTEAFF.

This clone was observed a few times. The CDR3 region has the DNA TGTGCCAGCAGTTCTCTTCGGGAGGCAGGTGCAGATACGCAGTATTTT. Amino acid sequence: CASSSLREAGADTQYF. The chain recombines TRBV6-6 with TRBJ2-3, with 7 bases aligning to TRBD2. V was pared by 4 bases and J by 4 bases, with 11 bases of the junction left unmatched. The CDR3 has 16 amino acids. Germline V lookup: CDR1 MNHNY, CDR2 SVGAGI (reference sequence).

The chain recombines TRBV30 with TRBJ2-7; 8 bases line up with TRBD2. In germline, CDR1 is GTSNPN, CDR2 SVGIG (reference sequence). Losses at the gene ends were 2 bases for V and 2 bases for J; bases not matched to a gene: 8. This CDR3 is 15 amino acids long. DNA of the CDR3: TGTGCCTGGAGTTTTTCCGGGACTAGTCCCTACGAGCAGTACTTC. Its translation: CAWSFSGTSPYEQYF. The full variable domain, in which reference TRBV30 and TRBJ2-7 provide the parts outside the CDR3, is SQTIHQWPATLVQPVGSPLSLECTVEGTSNPNLYWYRQAAGRGLQLLFYSVGIGQISSEVPQNLSASRPQDRQFILSSKKLLLSDSGFYLCAWSFSGTSPYEQYFGPGTRLTVT.

This clone was counted only a few times. This chain uses TRBV30 with TRBJ2-5; 8 bases fit TRBD2. Germline loops: CDR1 GTSNPN, CDR2 SVGIG (reference sequence). Trimming removed 2 bases from V and 6 bases from J; junction bases left unmatched: 5. The CDR3 totals 13 residues. The CDR3 loop is CAWSSGSGKTQYF. The CDR3 bases are TGTGCCTGGAGTAGCGGGAGTGGGAAGACCCAGTACTTC.

V is TRBV29-1 and J is TRBJ1-2, with D possibly matching TRBD1 (5 bases). Per germline, CDR1 SQVTM and CDR2 ANQGSEA. This CDR3 has 16 amino acids. With 4 bases removed from V and 8 bases from J, the gap between germline ends came to 26 bases. The CDR3 DNA sequence: TGCAGCGTTGCCGGGGGTGGGACTGGGAACGTTGGAGGCTACACCTTC. Translation gives CSVAGGGTGNVGGYTF.

The chain employs TRBV4-2 and TRBJ1-4, with 8 bases that match TRBD1. With 4 bases clipped from V and 7 bases from J, the junction kept 8 bases outside the gene matches. CDR3 length: 15 residues. Looked up from germline, CDR1 is LGHNA and CDR2 is YNFKEQ. CDR3 nucleotides: TGTGCCAGCAGCCCGGGACAGGTCGACGCTGAAAAACTGTTTTTT. The encoded protein is CASSPGQVDAEKLFF.

This clone showed up just a few times. As DNA, the CDR3 is TGTGCCAGCAGGACAGGAAGTGGGGAGACCCAGTACTTC. As protein: CASRTGSGETQYF. The V call is TRBV5-6, the J call TRBJ2-5, with D possibly TRBD1 on 6 matching bases. Trimming took off 5 bases at V and 5 bases at J, with 13 bases between the two ends. This CDR3 is built from 13 residues. Germline-derived CDR1 and CDR2 are SGHDT and YYEEEE.

This clone appeared a few times. This sequence joins TRBV4-1 and TRBJ1-5; the D is unclear. The germline V gene has CDR1 MGHRA and CDR2 YSYEKL. Trimming cost V 1 base and J 4 bases, with 8 bases left between them. The CDR3 is 14 residues long. CDR3 residues: CASSQGPGNQPQHF. For the CDR3, the DNA is TGCGCCAGCAGCCAAGGCCCGGGGAATCAGCCCCAGCATTTT.

The rearrangement links TRBV10-3 to TRBJ2-1; 7 bases fit TRBD2. V gave up 7 bases and J gave up 5 bases; unmatched junction bases: 8. CDR1 and CDR2 from the germline V gene are ENHRY and SYGVKD. CDR3 size: 14 residues. Here the CDR3 DNA reads TGTGCCATCACCCGCGGCGGGGGTAACAATGAGCAGTTCTTC. It is translated as CAITRGGGNNEQFF.

This clone has just a few counts. The chain carries TRBV5-1 and TRBJ2-2, with D tentatively TRBD2 (5 bases). The CDR3 is made up of 14 amino acids. The germline CDR1 and CDR2 sequences are SGHRS and YFSETQ. V gave up 9 bases and J gave up 2 bases, with 14 bases separating them. The chain's CDR3 is CATGVTTNTGELFF. DNA of the CDR3: TGCGCCACCGGAGTGACTACTAACACCGGGGAGCTGTTTTTT.

This clone came up a few times. V and J are TRBV7-9 and TRBJ2-2; D is ambiguous. Deletions cut 1 base from V and 1 base from J, with 10 bases between. The CDR3 runs to 16 residues. The germline gives CDR1 SEHNR, CDR2 FQNEAQ (reference sequence). The CDR3 nucleotides are TGTGCCAGCAGCTTAGGGACCGGCGGGAACACCGGGGAGCTGTTTTTT. Protein sequence: CASSLGTGGNTGELFF.

J is TRBJ2-2 and V is TRBV6-4; 7 bases are a match to TRBD2. CDR3 length: 17 amino acids. With V trimmed by 6 bases and J by 5 bases, 15 bases remained unmatched. The V gene's germline CDR1 is MRHNA and CDR2 SNTAGT. This CDR3 reads CASSHPPGRARTGELFF. Here the CDR3 DNA reads TGTGCCAGCAGCCACCCCCCTGGGAGGGCCCGTACCGGGGAGCTGTTTTTT.

The V gene is TRBV11-2, the J gene TRBJ1-2, with 7 bases aligning to TRBD1. Per germline, CDR1 SGHAT and CDR2 FQNNGV. The V gene end was trimmed by 0 bases and the J gene end by 9 bases; junction bases not matched to a gene: 10. This CDR3 spans 15 amino acids. The CDR3 DNA sequence: TGTGCCAGCAGCTTAGATCCCAGGGGGGAAGTGCGCTACACCTTC. Amino acid sequence: CASSLDPRGEVRYTF.

This clone was counted only a few times. The gene calls are TRBV4-1 and TRBJ2-1, with TRBD2 matching over 10 bases. V lost 4 bases to trimming and J lost 4 bases; unmatched junction nucleotides: 4. The germline V gene has CDR1 MGHRA and CDR2 YSYEKL. The CDR3 runs to 15 residues. The CDR3 coding sequence is TGCGCCAGCAGCCTGACTAGCGGGCTTTACAATGAGCAGTTCTTC. Protein: CASSLTSGLYNEQFF.

V gene TRBV29-1 combines with J gene TRBJ2-3; maybe TRBD2 (6 bases). With 7 bases removed from V and 0 bases from J, the gap between germline ends came to 11 bases. Germline V gives CDR1 SQVTM, CDR2 ANQGSEA. There are 13 residues in the CDR3. The CDR3 DNA follows: TGCAGCGCCCGGGACTTGAGCACAGATACGCAGTATTTT. Translated: CSARDLSTDTQYF.

The rearrangement links TRBV6-6 to TRBJ1-2, with D perhaps matching TRBD1 (6 bases). Germline CDR1 MNHNY, CDR2 SVGAGI (reference sequence). The length of the CDR3 is 16 residues. Between the trimmed V and J ends, which lost 0 bases and 8 bases, there was a span of 19 bases. The CDR3 DNA is TGTGCCAGCAGTTACTCCGGGGGCGTCCGCGAGGGAGGCTACACCTTC. It codes for CASSYSGGVREGGYTF.

V gene TRBV7-2 combines with J gene TRBJ2-7; TRBD1 agrees at 11 bases. This CDR3 is built from 14 residues. J gave up 3 bases and V 4 bases, and 2 bases lay outside the gene matches. Germline V gene data show CDR1 as SGHTA and CDR2 as FQGNSA. CDR3 bases: TGTGCCAGCAGCTCGGACAGGGGGCTCTACGAGCAGTACTTC. It specifies CASSSDRGLYEQYF.

The genes are TRBV30 and TRBJ2-1; D is uncertain. CDR3 size: 14 residues. V was clipped by 5 bases and J by 1 base, with 12 bases between them. The germline V gene encodes CDR1 GTSNPN and CDR2 SVGIG (reference sequence). CDR3 nucleotides: TGTGCCTGGGACCACGGCAGGTCCTACAATGAGCAGTTCTTC. Protein product: CAWDHGRSYNEQFF.

This clone was recorded a few times. This rearrangement joins TRBV6-6 to TRBJ2-5; tentative D call: TRBD1 (6 bases). This CDR3 contains 14 residues. Germline V lookup: CDR1 MNHNY, CDR2 SVGAGI (reference sequence). With 5 bases removed from V and 1 base from J, the gap between germline ends came to 11 bases. The CDR3 reads CASSQGIFQETQYF. The CDR3 DNA reads as TGTGCCAGCAGTCAGGGGATATTCCAAGAGACCCAGTACTTC.